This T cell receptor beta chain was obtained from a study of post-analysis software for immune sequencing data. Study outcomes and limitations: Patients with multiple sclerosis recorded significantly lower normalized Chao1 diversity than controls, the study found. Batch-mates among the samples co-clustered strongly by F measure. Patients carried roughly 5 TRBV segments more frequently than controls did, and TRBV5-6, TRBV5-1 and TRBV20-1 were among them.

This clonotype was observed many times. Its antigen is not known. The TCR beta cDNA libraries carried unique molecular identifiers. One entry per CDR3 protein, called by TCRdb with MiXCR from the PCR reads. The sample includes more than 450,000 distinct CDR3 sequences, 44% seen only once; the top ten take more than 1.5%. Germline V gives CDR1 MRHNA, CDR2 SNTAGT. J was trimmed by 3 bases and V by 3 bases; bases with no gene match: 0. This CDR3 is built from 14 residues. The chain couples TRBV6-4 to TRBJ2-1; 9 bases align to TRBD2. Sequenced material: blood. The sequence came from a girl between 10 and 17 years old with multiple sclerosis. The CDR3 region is CASSERGGYNEQFF. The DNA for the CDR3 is TGTGCCAGCAGTGAGCGGGGGGGCTACAATGAGCAGTTCTTC.